The next 17 T cell receptor beta chains were all read from a single sample in a study of blood T cell repertoires in COVID-19. TCRdb's table, derived via immunoSEQ multiplex PCR, lists solely in-frame clones and lacks some. Here the sample spans some 70,000 clones, about 82% being singletons. The sequencing sample was made of peripheral blood. The receptors were sampled from a woman aged 55-69 years with acute or convalescent COVID-19.

This clone showed up many times. The chain uses TRBV4-1 and TRBJ1-2; no definite D call. The CDR3 is 15 amino acids. Trimming took 2 bases from V and 0 from J, leaving 10 bases between them. Germline loops: CDR1 MGHRA, CDR2 YSYEKL. CDR3 loop: CASSQTTITNYGYTF. The CDR3 nucleotides read TGCGCCAGCAGCCAAACGACTATTACTAACTATGGCTACACCTTC.

This clone was seen more than once but under ten times. The gene calls are TRBV19 and TRBJ2-2, with D tentatively TRBD2 (6 bases). The CDR3 runs to 14 residues. Germline V gene lookup returns CDR1 LNHDA and CDR2 SQIVND (reference sequence). V was shortened by 7 bases and J by 6 bases, with 15 bases between the two germline ends. CDR3 residues: CASNVGRGAGELFF. CDR3 in DNA: TGTGCCAGTAATGTGGGGCGCGGGGCCGGGGAGCTGTTTTTT.

This chain connects TRBV2 to TRBJ2-3; tentative D call: TRBD2 (6 bases). Germline V gene lookup returns CDR1 SNHLY and CDR2 FYNNEI. The V and J ends lost 6 bases and 4 bases respectively, with 14 bases between them. The CDR3 consists of 14 residues. Here the CDR3 reads CASRRARDSDTQYF. The CDR3 bases are TGTGCCAGCAGGAGAGCCAGGGACTCAGATACGCAGTATTTT. The whole variable domain, filled in from reference TRBV2 and TRBJ2-3, reads EPEVTQTPSHQVTQMGQEVILRCVPISNHLYFYWYRQILGQKVEFLVSFYNNEISEKSEIFDDQFSVERPDGSNFTLKIRSTKLEDSAMYFCASRRARDSDTQYFGPGTRLTVL.

The chain links TRBV9 to TRBJ2-5; unclear D gene. V was clipped by 0 bases and J by 5 bases, with 14 bases between them. The CDR3 is 15 amino acids. Germline CDR1 SGDLS, CDR2 YYNGEE. The CDR3 spells CASSVEGEVGETQYF. The CDR3 DNA reads as TGTGCCAGCAGCGTAGAAGGCGAGGTTGGGGAGACCCAGTACTTC.

The sample holds a few counts of this clone. The gene calls are TRBV6-5 and TRBJ2-2; 11 positions match TRBD2. Trimming at V came to 7 bases and at J to 5 bases, leaving 3 bases not matched to a gene. The CDR3 runs 14 residues. From germline, CDR1 is MNHEY and CDR2 SVGAGI. CDR3 nucleotide sequence: TGTGCCAGCATGTCTAGCGGGGGGACCGGGGAGCTGTTTTTT. Amino acid sequence: CASMSSGGTGELFF.

This clone is labeled medium-sized. V usage is TRBV11-2 and J usage is TRBJ1-3, with D tentatively TRBD1 (5 bases). Germline values: CDR1 SGHAT, CDR2 FQNNGV. Trimming left V 0 bases short and J 7 bases short, with 13 bases between. There are 15 residues in the CDR3. CDR3 nucleotides: TGTGCCAGCAGCTTAGACTACCAGGGCGCGAACACCATATATTTT. Translating gives CASSLDYQGANTIYF.

The chain joins TRBV6-5 to TRBJ1-1, with D maybe TRBD1 (6 bases). Germline-derived CDR1 and CDR2 are MNHEY and SVGAGI. This CDR3 is built from 13 residues. V was shortened by 1 base and J by 3 bases, with 6 bases between the two germline ends. Here the CDR3 reads CASSYWTDTEAFF. The CDR3 coding sequence is TGTGCCAGCAGTTACTGGACAGACACTGAAGCTTTCTTT.

J is TRBJ1-4 and V is TRBV28; weak D call: TRBD1 (5 bases). V was clipped by 2 bases and J by 4 bases, with 20 bases between them. The length of the CDR3 is 18 residues. CDR1 and CDR2 from the germline V gene are MDHEN and SYDVKM. The CDR3 DNA is TGTGCCAGCAGTTTAGCTAAGCTTTCAGGGTTAAGTAATGAAAAACTGTTTTTT. Residues: CASSLAKLSGLSNEKLFF.

The CDR3 bases are TGTGCCAGCAGCTTAGCGCTTGGGCGTCTTTTTTGTTGGTACACTGAAGCTTTCTTT. Translated: CASSLALGRLFCWYTEAFF. The rearrangement links TRBV7-4 to TRBJ1-1, with D hard to call. The CDR3 is made up of 19 amino acids. Germline CDR1 is SGHVT and CDR2 is SQSDAQ. V was pared by 0 bases and J by 3 bases, with 23 bases between.

The chain combines TRBV6-5 with TRBJ2-7, with D possibly matching TRBD1 (5 bases). V lost 6 bases and J lost 5, with 11 bases in between. The germline V gene has CDR1 MNHEY and CDR2 SVGAGI. CDR3 size: 12 residues. The CDR3 sequence is CASRQGSHEQYF. Written as DNA, the CDR3 is TGTGCCAGCAGGCAGGGTTCGCACGAGCAGTACTTC.

This clone was counted a single time. V and J are TRBV2 and TRBJ1-2; 9 bases align to TRBD1. In germline, CDR1 is SNHLY, CDR2 FYNNEI. J gave up 5 bases and V 10 bases, and 11 bases lay outside the gene matches. CDR3 size: 14 residues. CDR3 residues: CATSPRGQGYGYTF. The DNA for the CDR3 is TGTGCCACCTCACCTAGGGGACAGGGATATGGCTACACCTTC.

V is TRBV18 and J is TRBJ1-1; TRBD1 is a possible D gene (6 bases). Trimming shortened V by 3 bases and J by 1 base, and 18 bases separated the two germline ends. The germline CDR1 and CDR2 sequences are KGHSH and LQKENI. The CDR3 length is 17 residues. The CDR3, as DNA: TGTGCCAGCTCACCCCGTATTTGGGGGGGCGAGAACACTGAAGCTTTCTTT. Translating gives CASSPRIWGGENTEAFF.

The V gene is TRBV7-9, the J gene TRBJ1-1; D remains ambiguous. The germline V gene encodes CDR1 SEHNR and CDR2 FQNEAQ (reference sequence). Trimming stripped 3 bases from V and 0 bases from J, with 8 bases between. CDR3 length: 14 residues. The CDR3 is CASSFPVMNTEAFF. The DNA of the CDR3 is TGTGCCAGCAGCTTCCCGGTAATGAACACTGAAGCTTTCTTT.

This clone was seen just once. V and J are TRBV7-9 and TRBJ1-2, with 8 bases that match TRBD1. The CDR3 is made up of 13 amino acids. Per the germline V gene, CDR1 is SEHNR and CDR2 is FQNEAQ (reference sequence). V dropped 5 bases and J dropped 5; count of bases not matched to a gene: 4. CDR3 nucleotides: TGTGCCAGCAGCCCGGGACAGGAATATGGCTACACCTTC. Translating gives CASSPGQEYGYTF.

This chain joins TRBV12-3 or TRBV12-4 and TRBJ1-5; D perhaps matches TRBD1 (5 bases). CDR3 length: 13 amino acids. V lost 7 bases and J 4 bases, leaving 11 bases between the germline ends. CDR3 coding DNA: TGTGCCAGCACCCCAGGGAGGAATCAGCCCCAGCATTTT. This sequence encodes CASTPGRNQPQHF.

This chain links TRBV18 with TRBJ2-3; D perhaps matches TRBD1 (5 bases). CDR3 size: 14 residues. V was cut by 4 bases and J by 1 base, with 9 bases left in between. Germline values: CDR1 KGHSH, CDR2 LQKENI. CDR3 sequence reads: CASSQGLRTDTQYF. CDR3 sequence (DNA): TGTGCCAGCTCACAGGGGCTGCGCACAGATACGCAGTATTTT.

The chain uses TRBV10-2 and TRBJ2-1; TRBD1 aligns across 8 bases. Germline-derived CDR1 and CDR2 are WSHSY and SAAADI. This CDR3 is 14 amino acids long. J gave up 4 bases and V 7 bases, and 6 bases lay outside the gene matches. This CDR3 is CASNPDRAYNEQFF. CDR3 coding DNA: TGCGCCAGCAATCCGGACAGGGCATACAATGAGCAGTTCTTC.